The 16 T cell receptor beta chains below all came from one sample that was sequenced in a study of control samples from healthy donors and cancer patients. Produced via immunoSEQ multiplex PCR; TCRdb's table is partial and in-frame only. The sample lists roughly 130,000 clones, about 95% occurring once. What was sequenced was blood. The receptors were gathered from a man in his thirties or forties in good health.

This chain links TRBV7-8 with TRBJ1-3; 8 bases match TRBD1. With 3 bases clipped from V and 0 bases from J, the junction kept 7 bases outside the gene matches. The CDR3 is 17 amino acids. Germline V gene lookup returns CDR1 SGHVS and CDR2 FQNEAQ. The CDR3 sequence is CASSFQGAVVSGNTIYF. The CDR3 DNA sequence: TGTGCCAGCAGCTTCCAGGGGGCAGTCGTCTCTGGAAACACCATATATTTT.

The chain is built from TRBV6-2 or TRBV6-3 and TRBJ1-5; no definite D call. The CDR3 consists of 18 residues. The V gene lost 0 bases and the J gene lost 3 bases, with 18 bases spanning the gap. Germline values: CDR1 MNHEY, CDR2 SVGEGT. The CDR3 here is CASSYSLIHENFNQPQHF. For the CDR3, the DNA is TGTGCCAGCAGTTACTCGTTGATCCACGAAAACTTCAATCAGCCCCAGCATTTT.

V and J are TRBV30 and TRBJ2-2, with a tentative D call TRBD2 (6 bases). Deletions cut 1 base from V and 4 bases from J, with 16 bases between. The CDR3 contains 16 residues. Germline CDR1 and CDR2: GTSNPN and SVGIG (reference sequence). The CDR3 loop is CAWSDFRGVTTGELFF. In DNA form, the CDR3 reads TGTGCCTGGAGTGACTTTCGCGGGGTCACCACCGGGGAGCTGTTTTTT.

The chain carries TRBV11-2 and TRBJ2-7, with D uncertain. Trimming removed 0 bases from V and 3 bases from J, with 9 bases in between. Looked up from germline, CDR1 is SGHAT and CDR2 is FQNNGV. The CDR3 runs 14 residues. The CDR3 bases are TGTGCCAGCAGCTTAGATCGGCGGAGCTACGAGCAGTACTTC. This encodes CASSLDRRSYEQYF.

This sequence joins TRBV9 and TRBJ2-2; D tentatively fits TRBD1 or TRBD2 (5 bases each). The CDR3 extends over 15 amino acids. V dropped 4 bases and J dropped 5 bases, with 15 bases sitting between them. Germline values: CDR1 SGDLS, CDR2 YYNGEE. The CDR3 protein is CASSPAGSPTGELFF. The CDR3 nucleotides are TGTGCCAGCAGCCCCGCAGGGAGCCCGACCGGGGAGCTGTTTTTT.

The J gene is TRBJ1-1, the V gene TRBV12-3 or TRBV12-4; D not resolved. V shed 3 bases and J shed 5 bases, with 7 bases lying between them. The CDR3 spans 12 residues. The CDR3 is CASSFGRTEAFF. The CDR3 DNA is TGTGCCAGCAGTTTTGGTAGGACTGAAGCTTTCTTT.

The V call is TRBV12-3 or TRBV12-4, the J call TRBJ1-1; D remains unclear. Trimming removed 3 bases at V and 7 bases at J, with 9 bases between. The length of the CDR3 is 12 residues. The CDR3 reads CASSFRAGEAFF. The CDR3 coding sequence is TGTGCCAGCAGTTTTAGGGCGGGTGAAGCTTTCTTT.

The V and J genes are TRBV16 and TRBJ1-4; TRBD1 might be the D (5 bases). Trimming removed 3 bases from V and 8 bases from J, with 10 bases in between. Germline CDR1 is KGHSY and CDR2 is FQNENV. There are 13 residues in the CDR3. This CDR3 is CASSQGEGEKLFF. CDR3 nucleotide sequence: TGTGCCAGCAGCCAGGGCGAGGGGGAAAAACTGTTTTTT.

The chain is built from TRBV7-2 and TRBJ2-5; D unclear. Germline V gene lookup returns CDR1 SGHTA and CDR2 FQGNSA. V lost 5 bases and J 5 bases, leaving 15 bases between the germline ends. This CDR3 region has 14 residues. The CDR3 sequence: CASSPFARSETQYF. CDR3 DNA sequence: TGTGCCAGCAGCCCCTTTGCCCGGTCGGAGACCCAGTACTTC.

V usage is TRBV7-2 and J usage is TRBJ1-3, with a weak D call TRBD1 (6 bases). The germline gives CDR1 SGHTA, CDR2 FQGNSA. The CDR3 consists of 14 residues. Trimming pared 5 bases from V and 0 bases from J, leaving 8 bases between. CDR3 DNA sequence: TGTGCCAGCAGCCTACAGGGCTCTGGAAACACCATATATTTT. Its translation is CASSLQGSGNTIYF. The entire variable domain, with the rest obtained from reference TRBV7-2 and TRBJ1-3, is as follows: GAGVSQSPSNKVTEKGKDVELRCDPISGHTALYWYRQSLGQGLEFLIYFQGNSAPDKSGLPSDRFSAERTGGSVSTLTIQRTQQEDSAVYLCASSLQGSGNTIYFGEGSWLTVV.

V usage is TRBV19 and J usage is TRBJ2-2, with unresolved D. Germline V gene data show CDR1 as LNHDA and CDR2 as SQIVND (reference sequence). Trimming pared 6 bases from V and 5 bases from J, leaving 10 bases between. The CDR3 length is 13 residues. CDR3: CASSIGKTGELFF. The CDR3 DNA is TGTGCCAGTAGCATCGGAAAAACCGGGGAGCTGTTTTTT.

The chain recombines TRBV18 with TRBJ1-5; D is possibly TRBD1 (6 bases). The CDR3 totals 18 residues. The germline V and J ends were trimmed by 2 bases and 2 bases, with 19 bases remaining between them. The germline V gene has CDR1 KGHSH and CDR2 LQKENI. The CDR3 sequence is CASSPGTRGTSGNQPQHF. The CDR3 DNA sequence: TGTGCCAGCTCACCAGGGACGAGGGGGACCTCGGGCAATCAGCCCCAGCATTTT.

This rearrangement joins TRBV11-2 to TRBJ1-6; TRBD1 is a possible D gene (5 bases). V was cut by 5 bases and J by 4 bases, with 24 bases left in between. The CDR3 is made up of 19 amino acids. The V gene's germline CDR1 is SGHAT and CDR2 FQNNGV. CDR3 sequence: CASSPSGAPLTSYNSPLHF. CDR3 nucleotide sequence: TGTGCCAGCAGCCCCAGCGGGGCCCCACTTACATCTTATAATTCACCCCTCCACTTT. Full variable domain (rest looked up from reference TRBV11-2 and TRBJ1-6): EAGVAQSPRYKIIEKRQSVAFWCNPISGHATLYWYQQILGQGPKLLIQFQNNGVVDDSQLPKDRFSAERLKGVDSTLKIQPAKLEDSAVYLCASSPSGAPLTSYNSPLHFGNGTRLTVT.

This sequence joins TRBV5-6 and TRBJ1-2; D remains unclear. The germline V gene encodes CDR1 SGHDT and CDR2 YYEEEE. V was clipped by 2 bases and J by 8 bases, with 16 bases between them. The CDR3 is 14 residues long. The CDR3 bases are TGTGCCAGCAGCTTACCCCTTTCAACTAGAGGCTACACCTTC. It is translated as CASSLPLSTRGYTF.

The chain has TRBV6-1 and TRBJ2-7, with a weak D call TRBD1 (6 bases). The CDR3 is 12 amino acids. The germline V gene encodes CDR1 MNHNS and CDR2 SASEGT. The V end lost 6 bases, the J end lost 2 bases, and 8 bases lay between the germline ends. Here the CDR3 reads CASRDSAYEQYF. CDR3 DNA sequence: TGTGCCAGCAGGGACAGCGCCTACGAGCAGTACTTC.

The rearrangement links TRBV7-2 to TRBJ2-5; a weak D match, TRBD1 (5 bases). Germline assignment: CDR1 SGHTA and CDR2 FQGNSA. Trimming pared 10 bases from V and 0 bases from J, leaving 15 bases between. This CDR3 spans 14 amino acids. The CDR3 protein is CAINPQGYQETQYF. CDR3 nucleotide sequence: TGTGCCATCAATCCTCAGGGTTACCAAGAGACCCAGTACTTC.